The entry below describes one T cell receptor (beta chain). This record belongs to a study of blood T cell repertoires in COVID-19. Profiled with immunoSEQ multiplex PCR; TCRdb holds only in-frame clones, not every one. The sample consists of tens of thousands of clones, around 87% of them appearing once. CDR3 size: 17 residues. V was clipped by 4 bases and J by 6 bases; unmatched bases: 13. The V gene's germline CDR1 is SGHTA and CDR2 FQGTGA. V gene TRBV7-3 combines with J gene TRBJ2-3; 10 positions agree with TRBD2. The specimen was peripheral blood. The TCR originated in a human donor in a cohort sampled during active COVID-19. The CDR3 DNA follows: TGTGCCAGCAGCTCCTACCCAACTAGCGGGGTTTCGGATACGCAGTATTTT. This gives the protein CASSSYPTSGVSDTQYF.